The 12 T cell receptor beta chains below all came from one sample that was sequenced in a study of blood T cell repertoires in COVID-19. Using immunoSEQ multiplex PCR, the repertoire was profiled, and TCRdb retains in-frame clones only, with some absent. This table holds about 170,000 clones, approximately 85% found once. Sequencing used peripheral blood. Every receptor here comes from a man between 60 and 75 years old who had recovered from COVID-19.

This chain links TRBV3-1 (or the pseudogene TRBV3-2) with TRBJ1-2, with D tentatively TRBD1 (5 bases). The V gene's germline CDR1 is LGHDT and CDR2 YNNKEL (reference sequence). The CDR3 sequence is 14 residues long. V shed 2 bases and J shed 3 bases, with 10 bases lying between them. In DNA, the CDR3 is TGTGCCAGCAGCCAACAAGGGGCGGACTATGGCTACACCTTC. Translated: CASSQQGADYGYTF.

The J gene is TRBJ1-4, the V gene TRBV11-3; D remains unclear. V was shortened by 6 bases and J by 8 bases, with 19 bases between the two germline ends. The CDR3 is made up of 15 amino acids. Germline loops: CDR1 SGHNT, CDR2 YENEEA. The CDR3 reads CASSECPDLGEKLFF. For the CDR3, the DNA is TGTGCCAGCAGTGAATGCCCGGACTTAGGGGAAAAACTGTTTTTT.

The chain employs TRBV18 and TRBJ2-3, with 7 positions matching TRBD2. CDR3 length equals 17 residues. The germline V gene has CDR1 KGHSH and CDR2 LQKENI. The junction had 15 bases not matched to a gene; V was cut back by 5 bases and J by 4 bases. CDR3 nucleotide sequence: TGTGCCAGCTCATTCACCCTAGCGGACTCCCAGCCAGATACGCAGTATTTT. It translates to CASSFTLADSQPDTQYF. Together with reference TRBV18 and TRBJ2-3, the CDR3 gives the full variable domain: NAGVMQNPRHLVRRRGQEARLRCSPMKGHSHVYWYRQLPEEGLKFMVYLQKENIIDESGMPKERFSAEFPKEGPSILRIQQVVRGDSAAYFCASSFTLADSQPDTQYFGPGTRLTVL.

CDR3 amino acids: CASRKGLNTEAFF. The CDR3 DNA follows: TGTGCCAGCAGGAAGGGGTTGAACACTGAAGCTTTCTTT. The V gene is TRBV6-5, the J gene TRBJ1-1; TRBD1 might be the D (5 bases). CDR3 length: 13 residues. The germline gives CDR1 MNHEY, CDR2 SVGAGI. The ends were cut back, 6 bases at V and 0 bases at J, with 8 bases in the middle.

The sample holds one count of this clone. The chain couples TRBV7-8 to TRBJ1-2; D is unresolved. Germline-derived CDR1 and CDR2 are SGHVS and FQNEAQ. The V and J ends lost 4 bases and 3 bases respectively, with 6 bases between them. CDR3 size: 12 residues. CDR3 bases: TGTGCCAGCAGCTCTCGGGACTATGGCTACACCTTC. This codes for CASSSRDYGYTF. Complete variable domain (other parts from reference TRBV7-8 and TRBJ1-2): GAGVSQSPRYKVAKRGQDVALRCDPISGHVSLFWYQQALGQGPEFLTYFQNEAQLDKSGLPSDRFFAERPEGSVSTLKIQRTQQEDSAVYLCASSSRDYGYTFGSGTRLTVV.

This clone was seen a single time. The V and J genes are TRBV12-3 or TRBV12-4 and TRBJ2-3; TRBD1 matches 8 bases. Losses at the gene ends were 3 bases for V and 4 bases for J; bases not matched to a gene: 0. This CDR3 region has 13 residues. This chain's CDR3 is CASSFRGPDTQYF. CDR3 DNA sequence: TGTGCCAGCAGTTTCAGGGGGCCAGATACGCAGTATTTT.

V gene TRBV6-5 combines with J gene TRBJ2-2, with 8 bases fitting TRBD1. The CDR3 is 14 residues long. V lost 8 bases, J lost 0 bases, and 2 bases stayed unmatched. CDR1 and CDR2 (germline): MNHEY, SVGAGI. CDR3 residues: CASGQGPNTGELFF. The CDR3 nucleotides are TGTGCCAGCGGACAGGGACCGAACACCGGGGAGCTGTTTTTT.

J is TRBJ1-2 and V is TRBV9, with D possibly TRBD1 on 5 matching bases. Germline CDR1 SGDLS, CDR2 YYNGEE. V lost 0 bases and J lost 7, with 16 bases in between. CDR3 size: 15 residues. CDR3 sequence: CASSVGGRALSGYTF. The CDR3, as DNA: TGTGCCAGCAGCGTAGGAGGCAGGGCCTTATCTGGCTACACCTTC.

The rearrangement uses TRBV27 and TRBJ2-7; no clear D. Germline V gene data show CDR1 as MNHEY and CDR2 as SMNVEV (reference sequence). This CDR3 contains 18 residues. Trimming removed 4 bases from V and 3 bases from J, with 25 bases in between. The CDR3 loop is CASSYLAPTTTTYYEQYF. The CDR3 DNA is TGTGCCAGCAGTTATCTCGCCCCGACGACCACTACTTACTACGAGCAGTACTTC.

The V call is TRBV6-6, the J call TRBJ1-1, with TRBD1 as a possible D gene (5 bases). Deletions cut 7 bases from V and 6 bases from J, with 15 bases between. This CDR3 contains 13 residues. The V gene's germline CDR1 is MNHNY and CDR2 SVGAGI (reference sequence). The CDR3 spells CASTPPGGAEAFF. CDR3 DNA sequence: TGTGCCAGCACACCCCCGGGGGGGGCTGAAGCTTTCTTT.

The table lists this clone with a count of one. The V gene is TRBV5-5, the J gene TRBJ2-5; TRBD1 aligns across 8 bases. The germline gives CDR1 SGHKS, CDR2 YYEKEE (reference sequence). The CDR3 consists of 14 residues. V was pared by 7 bases and J by 1 base, with 6 bases of the junction left unmatched. The chain's CDR3 is CASFLTGGQETQYF. CDR3 coding DNA: TGTGCCAGCTTTCTTACAGGGGGCCAAGAGACCCAGTACTTC.

Only a few counts were recorded for this clone. The chain joins TRBV18 to TRBJ1-1, with a weak D call TRBD1 (5 bases). CDR1 and CDR2 from the germline V gene are KGHSH and LQKENI. The V and J ends lost 3 bases and 5 bases respectively, with 10 bases between them. This CDR3 spans 13 amino acids. This chain's CDR3 is CASSPPGRTEAFF. The CDR3 nucleotides are TGTGCCAGCTCACCCCCAGGGAGGACTGAAGCTTTCTTT.